The entry that follows covers one TCR beta chain sequence. There were TCR beta CDR3 regions amplified from RNA transcripts. The study used the HTBI primer set for a first-round RT-PCR of the TCR CDR3. TCRdb fed the multiplex PCR reads into MiXCR, producing one record per CDR3 protein. In the table there are approximately 610,000 distinct CDR3 sequences, roughly 17% of which are singletons. This sample was included in a study of T cells in Graves' hyperthyroidism and ophthalmopathy. This CDR3 contains 15 residues. The germline V and J ends were trimmed by 0 bases and 8 bases, with 16 bases remaining between them. The germline V gene has CDR1 LGHNA and CDR2 YSLEER. Around 9.9 ml of fresh peripheral blood supplied the PBMCs.

The V call is TRBV4-3, the J call TRBJ1-1, with a tentative D call TRBD1 (6 bases). The material sequenced was blood. This sequence was found in a woman younger than 30 with Graves' hyperthyroidism. CDR3 coding DNA: TGCGCCAGCAGCCAAGATGGTCGAGGGGGGGGAGAAGCTTTCTTT. This translates into CASSQDGRGGGEAFF.